The next 19 T cell receptor beta chains were all read from a single sample in a study of OX40 agonist ivuxolimab in advanced cancers. The repertoire was sequenced with immunoSEQ multiplex PCR; TCRdb's copy has only in-frame clones and lacks some. Altogether about 58,000 clones are present, around 83% being singletons, with the ten largest covering approximately 1%. This specimen consisted of CD4+ or CD8+ T cells sorted from blood, obtained in a trial of the OX40 agonist ivuxolimab. All receptors come from an adult with an advanced solid tumor such as melanoma, head and neck, liver or kidney cancer.

Only a few counts were recorded for this clone. CDR3 region: CATTDKSSYEQYF. The CDR3 DNA follows: TGTGCCACCACGGACAAGAGCTCCTACGAGCAGTACTTC. This chain connects TRBV2 to TRBJ2-7; a possible D gene is TRBD1 (5 bases). Germline CDR1 reads SNHLY; CDR2 reads FYNNEI. Trimming took off 10 bases at V and 0 bases at J, with 13 bases between the two ends. The CDR3 covers 13 residues.

CDR3 sequence: CASSQPNRAYEQYF. CDR3 DNA sequence: TGCGCCAGCAGCCAGCCCAACCGGGCCTACGAGCAGTACTTC. The V call is TRBV4-1, the J call TRBJ2-7, with D uncertain. This CDR3 comprises 14 residues. CDR1 and CDR2 (germline): MGHRA, YSYEKL. Trimming left V 3 bases short and J 2 bases short, with 11 bases between.

As concerns this clone: In the same sample, other DNA sequences code for this CDR3. V gene TRBV30 combines with J gene TRBJ2-1; D might be TRBD2 (6 bases). The CDR3 contains 15 residues. V was shortened by 7 bases and J by 0 bases, with 16 bases between the two germline ends. CDR1 and CDR2 from the germline V gene are GTSNPN and SVGIG (reference sequence). In DNA form, the CDR3 reads TGTGCCTCTGGACTACCCGTGAGCTCCTACAATGAGCAGTTCTTC. It yields the protein CASGLPVSSYNEQFF.

The chain joins TRBV11-3 to TRBJ2-2; D gene unclear. Germline CDR1 and CDR2: SGHNT and YENEEA. CDR3 length equals 12 residues. V was clipped by 2 bases and J by 6 bases, with 4 bases between them. The CDR3 bases are TGTGCCAGCAGCTTAAAAGCCGGGGAGCTGTTTTTT. This translates into CASSLKAGELFF.

This chain uses TRBV6-6 with TRBJ1-2; the D is unclear. With 2 bases removed from V and 2 bases from J, the gap between germline ends came to 6 bases. Germline V gene lookup returns CDR1 MNHNY and CDR2 SVGAGI (reference sequence). The CDR3 covers 13 residues. The CDR3 sequence: CASSYGRNYGYTF. The CDR3 DNA reads as TGTGCCAGCAGTTACGGCAGAAACTATGGCTACACCTTC.

In regard to this clone: Other DNA sequences from this sample encode an identical CDR3 as well. This rearrangement joins TRBV19 to TRBJ2-5; no definite D call. The length of the CDR3 is 11 residues. Trimming stripped 4 bases from V and 5 bases from J, with 5 bases between. Looked up from germline, CDR1 is LNHDA and CDR2 is SQIVND (reference sequence). The CDR3 DNA follows: TGTGCCAGTAGTAGGTGGGAGACCCAGTACTTC. Residues: CASSRWETQYF.

The chain links TRBV5-6 to TRBJ1-2, with 10 bases identical to TRBD1. Germline CDR1 reads SGHDT; CDR2 reads YYEEEE. The CDR3 is made up of 15 amino acids. Trimming at V came to 6 bases and at J to 2 bases, leaving 7 bases not matched to a gene. The CDR3 loop is CASTRQGAGNYGYTF. The DNA of the CDR3 is TGTGCCAGCACCAGACAGGGGGCTGGAAACTATGGCTACACCTTC.

The chain carries TRBV7-7 and TRBJ2-5; no clear D. From germline, CDR1 is SSHAT and CDR2 FNYEAQ (reference sequence). Trimming stripped 7 bases from V and 4 bases from J, with 13 bases between. CDR3 length equals 13 residues. The CDR3 DNA reads TGTGCCAGCACCCCTGTCCCCGGAGAGACCCAGTACTTC. Residues: CASTPVPGETQYF.

The J gene is TRBJ2-7, the V gene TRBV5-6; 8 bases align to TRBD2. Germline V lookup: CDR1 SGHDT, CDR2 YYEEEE. The trim removed 3 bases at V and 3 bases at J, leaving 11 bases unmatched. The CDR3 consists of 16 residues. The CDR3 coding sequence is TGTGCCAGCAGCTATCCCCCCCGACTAGCGCTCTACGAGCAGTACTTC. Its protein is CASSYPPRLALYEQYF.

This clone was observed once. The chain recombines TRBV5-1 with TRBJ1-2; 10 bases agree with TRBD1. Germline V gene data show CDR1 as SGHRS and CDR2 as YFSETQ. CDR3 length: 13 residues. Trimming removed 3 bases from V and 7 bases from J; junction bases left unmatched: 3. The CDR3 DNA sequence: TGCGCCAGCAGCTCCGACAGGGGGCTTGGCTACACCTTC. Translation gives CASSSDRGLGYTF. The full variable domain, its missing parts supplied by reference TRBV5-1 and TRBJ1-2, is KAGVTQTPRYLIKTRGQQVTLSCSPISGHRSVSWYQQTPGQGLQFLFEYFSETQRNKGNFPGRFSGRQFSNSRSEMNVSTLELGDSALYLCASSSDRGLGYTFGSGTRLTVV.

The chain carries TRBV10-3 and TRBJ1-6; no firm D call. This CDR3 has 13 residues. Germline V CDR1 and CDR2: ENHRY, SYGVKD. With 4 bases removed from V and 0 bases from J, the gap between germline ends came to 1 base. The CDR3 region has the DNA TGTGCCATCAGTGGCTCCTATAATTCACCCCTCCACTTT. This sequence encodes CAISGSYNSPLHF.

V is TRBV5-1 and J is TRBJ1-1; 8 nucleotides agree with TRBD1. The length of the CDR3 is 15 residues. Per the germline V gene, CDR1 is SGHRS and CDR2 is YFSETQ. V lost 3 bases, J lost 1 base, and 5 bases stayed unmatched. CDR3 in DNA: TGCGCCAGCAGCTCAGGGGACAGGACGAACACTGAAGCTTTCTTT. It is translated as CASSSGDRTNTEAFF.

The chain recombines TRBV7-9 with TRBJ1-6; D gene unclear. V was trimmed by 5 bases and J by 7 bases, leaving 18 bases between them. CDR3 length: 16 amino acids. The germline V gene has CDR1 SEHNR and CDR2 FQNEAQ (reference sequence). The CDR3 DNA reads as TGTGCCAGCAGCCACCAGGCTCCCCTTGGGAATTCACCCCTCCACTTT. This sequence encodes CASSHQAPLGNSPLHF. The variable domain in full, with the rest retrieved from reference TRBV7-9 and TRBJ1-6, is DTGVSQNPRHKITKRGQNVTFRCDPISEHNRLYWYRQTLGQGPEFLTYFQNEAQLEKSRLLSDRFSAERPKGSFSTLEIQRTEQGDSAMYLCASSHQAPLGNSPLHFGNGTRLTVT.

The CDR3 protein is CASSSVGGKTGELFF. CDR3 bases: TGCGCCAGCAGCTCAGTGGGGGGCAAGACCGGGGAGCTGTTTTTT. This chain connects TRBV5-1 to TRBJ2-2; D may be TRBD1 or TRBD2 (6 bases each). V lost 3 bases, J lost 5 bases, and 14 bases lay in between. CDR3 length: 15 residues. The germline CDR1 and CDR2 sequences are SGHRS and YFSETQ.

This CDR3 reads CASRKTSGAQELFF. DNA for the CDR3: TGTGCCAGCAGAAAGACTAGCGGGGCCCAGGAGCTGTTTTTT. V is TRBV2 and J is TRBJ2-2; 11 bases map to TRBD2. The CDR3 contains 14 residues. CDR1 is SNHLY and CDR2 is FYNNEI in the germline V gene. V lost 6 bases, J lost 10 bases, and 7 bases stayed unmatched.

The CDR3 bases are TGTGCCAGCACTAGCGGGGGGGCAAGGGCCTACGAGCAGTACTTC. The encoded protein is CASTSGGARAYEQYF. The J gene is TRBJ2-7, the V gene TRBV6-1, with TRBD2 matching 12 bases. Looked up from germline, CDR1 is MNHNS and CDR2 is SASEGT. The CDR3 is 15 amino acids. V lost 7 bases, J lost 2 bases, and 6 bases stayed unmatched.

The chain couples TRBV5-6 to TRBJ2-7; tentative D call: TRBD1 (5 bases). Trimming took 5 bases from V and 5 from J, leaving 14 bases between them. The germline V gene encodes CDR1 SGHDT and CDR2 YYEEEE. CDR3 length: 13 amino acids. The CDR3 reads CASRVGRAHEQYF. The CDR3 bases are TGTGCCAGCAGGGTCGGCAGGGCCCACGAGCAGTACTTC.

V usage is TRBV5-1 and J usage is TRBJ1-5, with TRBD1 matching over 7 bases. Germline assignment: CDR1 SGHRS and CDR2 YFSETQ. This CDR3 is built from 16 residues. V shed 0 bases and J 1 base; nucleotides not matched to a gene: 4. CDR3 sequence (DNA): TGCGCCAGCAGCTTGGCCCCGACAGGGAGCAATCAGCCCCAGCATTTT. Translating it yields CASSLAPTGSNQPQHF. Complete variable domain (other parts from reference TRBV5-1 and TRBJ1-5): KAGVTQTPRYLIKTRGQQVTLSCSPISGHRSVSWYQQTPGQGLQFLFEYFSETQRNKGNFPGRFSGRQFSNSRSEMNVSTLELGDSALYLCASSLAPTGSNQPQHFGDGTRLSIL.

This chain uses TRBV5-8 with TRBJ1-1; D remains unclear. The CDR3 spans 11 residues. CDR1 and CDR2 (germline): SGHTS, YDEGEE. Trimming took off 5 bases at V and 3 bases at J, with 5 bases between the two ends. The CDR3 loop is CASRAYTEAFF. The CDR3 bases are TGTGCCAGCAGAGCTTACACTGAAGCTTTCTTT.